This T cell receptor (beta chain) was captured in a study of read filtering for tumor transcriptome and immune sequencing. Study at large: Per sample, TCR-region reads ranged about 4.05 to 11 million by IR-seq, roughly 85 to 1,300 by RNA-seq.

Molecular barcoded adaptors covering alpha/delta and beta/gamma chains were used on 400 to 450 ng RNA. From the reads, TCRdb called clonotypes with MiXCR, one entry per CDR3 protein. This sample has 45,000 to 50,000 distinct CDR3 sequences, with approximately 12% found just once. Ten or more counts support this clonotype. The CDR3 length is 16 residues. Per the germline V gene, CDR1 is MNHEY and CDR2 is SVGAGI. V was clipped by 3 bases and J by 2 bases; unmatched bases: 7. V gene TRBV6-5 combines with J gene TRBJ2-1, with 7 bases matching TRBD1. The sample was a population of CD138-negative cells sorted from bone marrow. The clonotype comes from a donor over 35 with multiple myeloma. The CDR3 DNA is TGTGCCAGCAGTTATGTTGGACAGGTTACCTACAATGAGCAGTTCTTC. Translating it yields CASSYVGQVTYNEQFF.